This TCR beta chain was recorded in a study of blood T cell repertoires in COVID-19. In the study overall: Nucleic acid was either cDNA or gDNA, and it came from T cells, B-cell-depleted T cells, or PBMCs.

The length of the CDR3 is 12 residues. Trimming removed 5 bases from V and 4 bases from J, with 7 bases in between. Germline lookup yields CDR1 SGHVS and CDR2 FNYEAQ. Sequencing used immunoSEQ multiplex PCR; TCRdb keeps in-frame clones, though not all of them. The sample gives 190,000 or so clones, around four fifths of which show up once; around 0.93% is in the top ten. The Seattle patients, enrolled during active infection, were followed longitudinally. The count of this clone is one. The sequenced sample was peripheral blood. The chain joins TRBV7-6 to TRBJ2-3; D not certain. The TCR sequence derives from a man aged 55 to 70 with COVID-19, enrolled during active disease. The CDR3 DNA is TGTGCCAGCAGCACCAGGTCAGATACGCAGTATTTT. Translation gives CASSTRSDTQYF.